This entry lists 2 T cell receptor beta chains sequenced from one sample in a study of blood T cell repertoires in COVID-19. Clones were sequenced by immunoSEQ multiplex PCR, and TCRdb holds only the in-frame ones, with some missing. The sample contains tens of thousands of clones, roughly 76% of which appear only once. Sequenced sample: peripheral blood. The receptors were sampled from a man older than 75 with COVID-19, enrolled during active disease.

The chain combines TRBV19 with TRBJ2-7, with TRBD2 matching over 9 bases. Germline assignment: CDR1 LNHDA and CDR2 SQIVND (reference sequence). J was trimmed by 1 base and V by 5 bases; bases with no gene match: 0. The length of the CDR3 is 13 residues. CDR3 in DNA: TGTGCCAGTAGTCTAGCGGGGTCCTACGAGCAGTACTTC. This codes for CASSLAGSYEQYF.

J is TRBJ1-1 and V is TRBV5-4, with D possibly TRBD1 on 5 matching bases. CDR1 is SGHNT, CDR2 YYREEE, per germline (reference sequence). V lost 0 bases and J lost 10, with 19 bases in between. The CDR3 extends over 15 amino acids. The CDR3 loop reads CASSLGPRGDLVAFF. In DNA form, the CDR3 reads TGTGCCAGCAGCTTGGGGCCCCGGGGGGACCTGGTAGCTTTCTTT.